A selection of T cell receptor beta chains follows, all from one sample in a study of blood T cell repertoires in COVID-19. Assay used: immunoSEQ multiplex PCR; TCRdb lists only in-frame clones, some missing. Here the sample spans about 150,000 clones, around 88% being singletons. Material for sequencing was peripheral blood. These receptors were collected from a human donor in a cohort sampled during active COVID-19. CDR3s include the opening cysteine and the closing phenylalanine or tryptophan. The D gene is left open where the match is weak. A row's size may be missing; if present it is once, few, many or a size class.

v_call	d_call	j_call	clone_size	cdr3_length	cdr3_aa	cdr3_nt
TRBV24-1	TRBD1	TRBJ1-2	NA	13	CATSDRTGDGYTF	TGTGCCACCAGTGACAGGACAGGGGACGGCTACACCTTC
TRBV12-3/TRBV12-4	NA	TRBJ2-7	NA	13	CASSPGEITRQYF	TGTGCCAGCAGCCCAGGGGAGATAACGAGGCAGTACTTC
TRBV24-1	TRBD1	TRBJ1-2	NA	14	CATSDPTGGIGYTF	TGTGCCACCAGTGACCCGACAGGGGGGATTGGCTACACCTTC
TRBV25-1	NA	TRBJ2-3	once	14	CASSKGLNTDTQYF	TGTGCCAGCAGTAAGGGACTCAACACAGATACGCAGTATTTT
TRBV9	NA	TRBJ1-6	once	16	CASSFPGDSHNSPLHF	TGTGCCAGCAGCTTCCCTGGAGACAGCCATAATTCACCCCTCCACTTT
TRBV19	NA	TRBJ1-5	NA	14	CASSPGYSNQPQHF	TGTGCCAGTAGTCCGGGATATAGCAATCAGCCCCAGCATTTT
TRBV2	NA	TRBJ1-2	NA	15	CASRDSSGRFHGYTF	TGTGCCAGCAGGGACTCTTCGGGCAGGTTCCATGGCTACACCTTC
TRBV5-5	TRBD1	TRBJ2-7	NA	16	CASSSDRAGFPYEQYF	TGTGCCAGCAGCTCCGACAGGGCAGGCTTTCCCTACGAGCAGTACTTC
TRBV2	NA	TRBJ2-2	NA	13	CASSDGGAGELFF	TGTGCCAGCAGTGACGGCGGCGCCGGGGAGCTGTTTTTT
TRBV7-9	TRBD1	TRBJ2-7	NA	14	CASSLGGQGSEQYF	TGTGCCAGCAGCTTAGGCGGACAGGGGTCCGAGCAGTACTTC
TRBV5-7	NA	TRBJ1-5	NA	15	CASSPRPGFNQPQHF	TGTGCCAGCAGCCCTAGGCCAGGGTTCAATCAGCCCCAGCATTTT
TRBV5-1	TRBD2	TRBJ2-7	NA	15	CASSRMSGGAGEQYF	TGCGCCAGCAGCCGTATGAGCGGGGGGGCAGGCGAGCAGTACTTC
TRBV12-5	NA	TRBJ1-2	NA	15	CASGLEIQGIYGYTF	TGTGCTAGTGGTTTGGAAATACAGGGAATCTATGGCTACACCTTC
TRBV4-1	NA	TRBJ2-7	once	14	CASSQVGGTYEQYF	TGCGCCAGCAGCCAAGTTGGCGGAACCTACGAGCAGTACTTC
TRBV7-7	NA	TRBJ2-7	NA	10	CAGEEGEQYF	TGTGCCGGGGAGGAGGGCGAGCAGTACTTC
TRBV7-9	NA	TRBJ1-3	NA	15	CAGRGVGDTGNTIYF	TGTGCCGGCCGGGGGGTGGGAGATACTGGAAACACCATATATTTT
TRBV5-1	NA	TRBJ1-4	NA	15	CASPRGGGLGEKLFF	TGCGCCAGCCCCCGGGGTGGGGGCTTGGGTGAAAAACTGTTTTTT
TRBV19	TRBD2	TRBJ2-7	NA	14	CASSILAGEGEQYF	TGTGCCAGTAGTATACTAGCGGGAGAGGGCGAGCAGTACTTC
TRBV6-9	NA	TRBJ1-1	NA	16	CASRPRLTPLNTEAFF	TGTGCCAGCAGACCTAGACTGACCCCTTTGAACACTGAAGCTTTCTTT
TRBV6-5	NA	TRBJ1-1	NA	13	CASSYAENTEAFF	TGTGCCAGCAGTTACGCGGAGAACACTGAAGCTTTCTTT
TRBV7-8	NA	TRBJ1-1	NA	17	CASSLYYTPPLNTEAFF	TGTGCCAGCAGCTTATACTACACACCTCCCCTGAACACTGAAGCTTTCTTT
TRBV30	NA	TRBJ2-7	NA	13	CAWSLLWADEQYF	TGTGCCTGGAGTCTCCTTTGGGCCGACGAGCAGTACTTC
TRBV29-1	TRBD1	TRBJ2-7	NA	15	CSVEGGQGMNYEQYF	TGCAGCGTTGAGGGGGGACAGGGTATGAACTACGAGCAGTACTTC
TRBV25-1	TRBD1	TRBJ1-2	once	15	CASSDPGTGDYGYTF	TGTGCCAGCAGTGACCCCGGGACAGGGGACTATGGCTACACCTTC
TRBV11-3	NA	TRBJ1-1	NA	11	CASSSTPEAFF	TGTGCCAGCAGCTCTACCCCTGAAGCTTTCTTT
TRBV7-9	TRBD1	TRBJ2-7	NA	14	CASSLGGLPYEQYF	TGTGCCAGCAGCCTAGGGGGCCTTCCGTACGAGCAGTACTTC
TRBV28	TRBD1	TRBJ2-4	NA	14	CASSDRALRNIQYF	TGTGCCAGCAGTGACAGGGCCCTTAGGAACATTCAGTACTTC
TRBV5-4	NA	TRBJ2-5	NA	15	CASSAYRGGGETQYF	TGTGCCAGCAGCGCATACAGGGGAGGAGGAGAGACCCAGTACTTC
TRBV11-3	NA	TRBJ2-5	NA	13	CASSFGPQETQYF	TGTGCCAGCAGCTTTGGGCCGCAAGAGACCCAGTACTTC
TRBV24-1	NA	TRBJ1-5	once	13	CATSDYEDQPQHF	TGTGCCACCAGTGATTATGAGGATCAGCCCCAGCATTTT
TRBV6-6	NA	TRBJ2-7	NA	15	CANSRVADSSYEQYF	TGTGCCAACAGTAGGGTAGCGGATAGCTCCTACGAGCAGTACTTC
TRBV4-1	TRBD2	TRBJ2-5	NA	17	CASSQGLDGGWQETQYF	TGCGCCAGCAGCCAAGGCCTTGACGGGGGGTGGCAAGAGACCCAGTACTTC
TRBV7-8	TRBD1	TRBJ2-7	once	17	CASSKWGQGFSSYEQYF	TGTGCCAGCAGCAAATGGGGACAGGGGTTTTCGTCCTACGAGCAGTACTTC
TRBV7-2	NA	TRBJ2-5	NA	15	CASSLGRGIQETQYF	TGTGCCAGCAGCTTAGGGAGGGGAATCCAAGAGACCCAGTACTTC
TRBV7-9	TRBD2	TRBJ2-3	NA	16	CASRPASGRAPDTQYF	TGTGCCAGCAGGCCAGCTAGCGGGAGGGCCCCAGATACGCAGTATTTT
TRBV30	TRBD1	TRBJ2-1	once	12	CAWSVQGNEQFF	TGTGCCTGGAGTGTACAGGGGAATGAGCAGTTCTTC
TRBV27	TRBD1	TRBJ1-2	few	13	CASSSRTGRGYTF	TGTGCCAGCAGTTCGCGGACAGGGAGAGGCTACACCTTC
TRBV7-8	NA	TRBJ1-4	few	15	CASSPYRISTNRLFF	TGTGCCAGCAGCCCGTACAGAATATCAACGAATAGACTGTTTTTT
TRBV3-1/TRBV3-2	NA	TRBJ2-7	NA	14	CASSRGESSYEQYF	TGTGCCAGCAGCCGGGGGGAGTCCTCCTACGAGCAGTACTTC
TRBV24-1	TRBD2	TRBJ2-1	NA	16	CATSGVSSGDYNEQFF	TGTGCCACCAGTGGTGTGTCTAGCGGAGACTACAATGAGCAGTTCTTC
TRBV19	TRBD2	TRBJ2-3	NA	15	CASSNGLGARDTQYF	TGTGCCAGTTCGAATGGACTAGGGGCCAGAGATACGCAGTATTTT